This T cell receptor (beta chain) was recorded in a study of blood T cell repertoires in COVID-19. Study-wide background: From T cells, B-cell-depleted T cells, or PBMCs came the material, which was cDNA or gDNA.

All enrollees were roughly 18 to 90 years old and from around 25 US areas. Participants had their cohort set by participant-reported clinical history. Germline V gene data show CDR1 as MGHRA and CDR2 as YSYEKL. V lost 4 bases, J lost 0 bases, and 11 bases stayed unmatched. The CDR3 totals 17 residues. Some clones are missing from TCRdb's copy, which holds only in-frame ones; the method was immunoSEQ multiplex PCR. This table holds about 220,000 clones, 75% to 90% found once. Sequenced material: PBMCs or T cells enriched from blood (not recorded which). The TCR comes from a woman aged 18-29 years in a cohort exposed to, infected with or recovered from COVID-19 (not recorded which). The chain combines TRBV4-1 with TRBJ2-7; 8 bases are a match to TRBD2. The CDR3 reads CASSPQSSGASSYEQYF. CDR3 nucleotide sequence: TGCGCCAGCAGCCCCCAGAGTAGCGGGGCTTCCTCCTACGAGCAGTACTTC.